A single sample gave rise to the 9 T cell receptor beta chains below, sequenced in a study of cytomegalovirus exposure and HLA in healthy donors. Data came from immunoSEQ multiplex PCR; TCRdb stores just in-frame clones and leaves some out. The table lists 280,000 or so clones, approximately 87% of them singletons. What was sequenced was PBMCs. The receptors were gathered from a woman under 30 in good health and CMV-seronegative.

The chain links TRBV4-1 to TRBJ1-6; no clear D. The CDR3 consists of 17 residues. Trimming cost V 0 bases and J 6 bases, with 15 bases left between them. Germline CDR1 and CDR2: MGHRA and YSYEKL. CDR3 DNA: TGCGCCAGCAGCCAAGATTACGGGATCTTGCTTAATTCACCCCTCCACTTT. Translating gives CASSQDYGILLNSPLHF.

V usage is TRBV28 and J usage is TRBJ2-7, with D possibly TRBD1 on 6 matching bases. Looked up from germline, CDR1 is MDHEN and CDR2 is SYDVKM. The CDR3 loop spans 14 amino acids. Trimming removed 4 bases from V and 0 bases from J, with 10 bases in between. The CDR3 loop reads CASSSDSSSYEQYF. DNA of the CDR3: TGTGCCAGCAGTTCGGACAGTTCCTCCTACGAGCAGTACTTC.

This clone was seen just once. The rearrangement uses TRBV27 and TRBJ1-2, with D perhaps TRBD1 (6 bases). This CDR3 is 15 amino acids long. Between the trimmed V and J ends, which lost 0 bases and 3 bases, there was a span of 11 bases. Germline assignment: CDR1 MNHEY and CDR2 SMNVEV (reference sequence). In DNA, the CDR3 is TGTGCCAGCAGTTTATCGGGGGCAGCCTACTATGGCTACACCTTC. Its protein is CASSLSGAAYYGYTF.

The gene calls are TRBV5-1 and TRBJ2-7, with 9 bases aligning to TRBD2. The V gene end was trimmed by 1 base and the J gene end by 2 bases; junction bases not matched to a gene: 4. CDR3 length: 15 amino acids. CDR1 is SGHRS, CDR2 YFSETQ, per germline. Here the CDR3 reads CASSLSLAGTYEQYF. DNA for the CDR3: TGCGCCAGCAGCTTGTCTCTAGCGGGAACCTACGAGCAGTACTTC. Complete variable domain (other parts from reference TRBV5-1 and TRBJ2-7): KAGVTQTPRYLIKTRGQQVTLSCSPISGHRSVSWYQQTPGQGLQFLFEYFSETQRNKGNFPGRFSGRQFSNSRSEMNVSTLELGDSALYLCASSLSLAGTYEQYFGPGTRLTVT.

The chain combines TRBV29-1 with TRBJ2-1, with D unresolved. Per the germline V gene, CDR1 is SQVTM and CDR2 is ANQGSEA. V was cut by 6 bases and J by 7 bases, with 10 bases left in between. CDR3 size: 11 residues. The CDR3, as DNA: TGCAGCGTGAAAGGAGTAAATGAGCAGTTCTTC. This encodes CSVKGVNEQFF.

The chain joins TRBV9 to TRBJ2-7; TRBD2 aligns across 9 bases. The trim removed 2 bases at V and 6 bases at J, leaving 12 bases unmatched. Germline CDR1 and CDR2: SGDLS and YYNGEE. The length of the CDR3 is 16 residues. CDR3 amino acids: CASSVVGTSTLREQYF. CDR3 nucleotide sequence: TGTGCCAGCAGCGTGGTCGGGACTAGCACTCTCCGCGAGCAGTACTTC.

The CDR3 nucleotides are TGTGCCAGCAGCTTGGCCGTCGGAGTAGGAAACACCATATATTTT. Its translation: CASSLAVGVGNTIYF. The chain employs TRBV5-8 and TRBJ1-3; D is ambiguous. The CDR3 sequence is 15 residues long. V was shortened by 0 bases and J by 4 bases, with 11 bases between the two germline ends. The germline CDR1 and CDR2 sequences are SGHTS and YDEGEE. The full variable domain, with the rest looked up from reference TRBV5-8 and TRBJ1-3, is EAGVTQSPTHLIKTRGQQATLRCSPISGHTSVYWYQQALGLGLQFLLWYDEGEERNRGNFPPRFSGRQFPNYSSELNVNALELEDSALYLCASSLAVGVGNTIYFGEGSWLTVV.

The chain employs TRBV2 and TRBJ2-3, with 7 nucleotides matching TRBD1. CDR1 and CDR2 (germline): SNHLY, FYNNEI. The CDR3 is made up of 14 amino acids. V shed 6 bases, J shed 3 bases, and the junction held 6 bases outside the gene matches. CDR3 DNA: TGTGCCAGCAGCCGACAGGGTCTAACAGATACGCAGTATTTT. It encodes CASSRQGLTDTQYF.

V usage is TRBV6-5 and J usage is TRBJ1-1, with D perhaps TRBD1 (6 bases). The germline CDR1 and CDR2 sequences are MNHEY and SVGAGI. This CDR3 contains 15 residues. V was clipped by 6 bases and J by 2 bases, with 16 bases between them. This CDR3 is CASSRPRQANTEAFF. The CDR3 DNA sequence: TGTGCCAGCAGCCGACCGAGACAGGCAAACACTGAAGCTTTCTTT.